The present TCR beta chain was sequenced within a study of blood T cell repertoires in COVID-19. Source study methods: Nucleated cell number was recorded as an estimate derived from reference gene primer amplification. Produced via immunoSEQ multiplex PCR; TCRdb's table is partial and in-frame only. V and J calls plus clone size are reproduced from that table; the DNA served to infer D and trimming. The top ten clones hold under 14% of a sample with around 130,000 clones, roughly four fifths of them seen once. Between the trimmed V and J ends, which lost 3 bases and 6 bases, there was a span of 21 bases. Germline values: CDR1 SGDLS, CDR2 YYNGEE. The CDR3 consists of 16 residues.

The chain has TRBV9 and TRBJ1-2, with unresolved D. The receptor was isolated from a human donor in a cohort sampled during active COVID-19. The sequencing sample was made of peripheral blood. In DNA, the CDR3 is TGTGCCAGCAGCGGAAGCGCCGGGGAGCCCTTTGATGGCTACACCTTC. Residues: CASSGSAGEPFDGYTF. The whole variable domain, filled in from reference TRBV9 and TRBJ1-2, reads DSGVTQTPKHLITATGQRVTLRCSPRSGDLSVYWYQQSLDQGLQFLIQYYNGEERAKGNILERFSAQQFPDLHSELNLSSLELGDSALYFCASSGSAGEPFDGYTFGSGTRLTVV.